These 23 T cell receptor beta chains came from one sample sequenced in a study of cytomegalovirus exposure and HLA in healthy donors. In the PCR, 60 Vbeta and 13 Jbeta primers were used. Some clones are missing from TCRdb's copy, which holds only in-frame ones; the method was immunoSEQ multiplex PCR. The table has approximately 210,000 clones, around 75% seen once. Sample: PBMCs. Receptor source: a male donor in good health and CMV-seropositive.

There are a few counts of this clone. This sequence joins TRBV15 and TRBJ1-5; D remains ambiguous. The CDR3 covers 14 residues. V gave up 2 bases and J gave up 7 bases, with 12 bases separating them. Germline assignment: CDR1 LNHNV and CDR2 YYDKDF (reference sequence). DNA for the CDR3: TGTGCCACCAGCAGATCCGGAGCCCAACAGCCCCAGCATTTT. It encodes CATSRSGAQQPQHF.

V gene TRBV15 combines with J gene TRBJ2-5; 9 nucleotides match TRBD2. From germline, CDR1 is LNHNV and CDR2 YYDKDF (reference sequence). This CDR3 is 14 amino acids long. V lost 3 bases to trimming and J lost 5 bases; unmatched junction nucleotides: 4. Written as DNA, the CDR3 is TGTGCCACCAGCAGGAGCGGGAGGCGGGAGACCCAGTACTTC. Translation: CATSRSGRRETQYF.

The V and J genes are TRBV5-1 and TRBJ2-5; 8 bases fit TRBD2. The CDR3 spans 15 residues. Germline loops: CDR1 SGHRS, CDR2 YFSETQ. V lost 0 bases, J lost 2 bases, and 3 bases stayed unmatched. CDR3 sequence (DNA): TGCGCCAGCAGCTTGGGGCGGGGGGTTCAAGAGACCCAGTACTTC. Translating gives CASSLGRGVQETQYF. The full variable domain, with the rest looked up from reference TRBV5-1 and TRBJ2-5, is KAGVTQTPRYLIKTRGQQVTLSCSPISGHRSVSWYQQTPGQGLQFLFEYFSETQRNKGNFPGRFSGRQFSNSRSEMNVSTLELGDSALYLCASSLGRGVQETQYFGPGTRLLVL.

The V call is TRBV12-2, the J call TRBJ1-5; TRBD1 was called by the table and not checked on the DNA. TRBV12-2 is noted as a pseudogene. The CDR3 contains 14 residues. The DNA for the CDR3 is TGTGCAAGTCGCTTTACAGGGAAGGATCAGCCCCAGCATTTT. It specifies CASRFTGKDQPQHF.

The rearrangement joins TRBV28 to TRBJ1-1, with TRBD1 as a possible D gene (6 bases). V was pared by 5 bases and J by 7 bases, with 17 bases between. The germline V gene has CDR1 MDHEN and CDR2 SYDVKM. This CDR3 comprises 14 residues. The CDR3 sequence: CASSMRGGRSEAFF. The CDR3 DNA reads TGTGCCAGCAGTATGAGAGGGGGAAGGAGTGAAGCTTTCTTT. Variable domain in full (rest from reference TRBV28 and TRBJ1-1): DVKVTQSSRYLVKRTGEKVFLECVQDMDHENMFWYRQDPGLGLRLIYFSYDVKMKEKGDIPEGYSVSREKKERFSLILESASTNQTSMYLCASSMRGGRSEAFFGQGTRLTVV.

The rearrangement uses TRBV4-1 and TRBJ2-3; 9 nucleotides align to TRBD2. The CDR3 length is 17 residues. Germline V gives CDR1 MGHRA, CDR2 YSYEKL. V lost 4 bases to trimming and J lost 2 bases; unmatched junction nucleotides: 10. CDR3 sequence: CASSPSVLAGYTDTQYF. As DNA, the CDR3 is TGCGCCAGCAGCCCGTCGGTGCTAGCGGGGTACACAGATACGCAGTATTTT.

The chain employs TRBV18 and TRBJ1-1, with D perhaps matching TRBD1 (6 bases). CDR3 size: 15 residues. Germline lookup yields CDR1 KGHSH and CDR2 LQKENI. V was trimmed by 3 bases and J by 1 base, leaving 12 bases between them. This CDR3 is CASSPADSANTEAFF. The CDR3 nucleotides read TGTGCCAGCTCACCGGCGGACAGCGCGAACACTGAAGCTTTCTTT.

The V call is TRBV19, the J call TRBJ2-7; D is possibly TRBD1 (6 bases). CDR3 length equals 15 residues. Trimming left V 7 bases short and J 0 bases short, with 16 bases between. Germline CDR1 LNHDA, CDR2 SQIVND (reference sequence). CDR3 sequence (DNA): TGTGCCAGTACCTCATTGACAGGTAGCTCCTACGAGCAGTACTTC. This sequence encodes CASTSLTGSSYEQYF.

Remarks on this clone: The junction differs from germline at one of its ends, possibly a read error. The V and J genes are TRBV6-1 and TRBJ2-7, with 8 bases identical to TRBD1. The CDR3 is 15 residues long. Germline CDR1 reads MNHNS; CDR2 reads SASEGT. The CDR3: CAGSRTGTISYEQYF. The CDR3 DNA reads TGTGCCGGCAGTCGGACAGGGACAATTTCCTACGAGCAGTACTTC.

In regard to this clone: An end of the junction differs from the germline gene, which may be a read error. The genes are TRBV5-1 and TRBJ2-1, with TRBD1 as a possible D gene (6 bases). In germline, CDR1 is SGHRS, CDR2 YFSETQ. The CDR3 totals 15 residues. The CDR3 spells CASGLVLGGFNEQFF. CDR3 nucleotide sequence: TGCGCCAGCGGCTTGGTTCTAGGGGGTTTCAATGAGCAGTTCTTC.

This sequence joins TRBV10-3 and TRBJ2-5; tentative D call: TRBD2 (5 bases). CDR3 length equals 15 residues. Trimming removed 4 bases at V and 1 base at J, with 13 bases between. Germline V CDR1 and CDR2: ENHRY, SYGVKD. The chain's CDR3 is CAISVGVTLQETQYF. The CDR3 coding sequence is TGTGCCATCAGTGTGGGAGTTACGCTCCAAGAGACCCAGTACTTC.

The chain joins TRBV6-5 to TRBJ2-3; D not certain. The CDR3 is made up of 12 amino acids. Deletions cut 7 bases from V and 2 bases from J, with 7 bases between. Germline CDR1 reads MNHEY; CDR2 reads SVGAGI. CDR3 region: CASTDTTDTQYF. The CDR3 DNA reads TGTGCCAGCACCGACACCACAGATACGCAGTATTTT.

This clone was seen once. The chain combines TRBV30 with TRBJ1-4; D unclear. In germline, CDR1 is GTSNPN, CDR2 SVGIG (reference sequence). The ends were cut back, 0 bases at V and 7 bases at J, with 6 bases in the middle. The CDR3 extends over 12 amino acids. CDR3 in amino acids: CAWSVLAEKLFF. DNA of the CDR3: TGTGCCTGGAGTGTACTTGCTGAAAAACTGTTTTTT.

As DNA, the CDR3 is TGTGCCAGCAGCCGGACAGGTTATGGCTACACCTTC. Translation: CASSRTGYGYTF. The chain uses TRBV25-1 and TRBJ1-2, with 7 bases lining up with TRBD1. The CDR3 length is 12 residues. Unmatched junction bases numbered 3, after V lost 6 bases and J lost 5 bases. The germline V gene has CDR1 MGHDK and CDR2 SYGVNS.

The chain has TRBV11-3 and TRBJ2-2; D perhaps matches TRBD1 (5 bases). This CDR3 is built from 15 residues. Germline V lookup: CDR1 SGHNT, CDR2 YENEEA. V was trimmed by 6 bases and J by 6 bases, leaving 17 bases between them. CDR3 region: CASRTDRKWAGELFF. The CDR3 bases are TGTGCCAGCAGAACTGACAGAAAATGGGCCGGGGAGCTGTTTTTT.

This clone appeared once. The chain carries TRBV28 and TRBJ2-1; 13 bases line up with TRBD2. The V gene end was trimmed by 6 bases and the J gene end by 8 bases; junction bases not matched to a gene: 4. The length of the CDR3 is 14 residues. Germline CDR1 and CDR2: MDHEN and SYDVKM. CDR3 sequence: CASSRLAGGYEQFF. The CDR3 nucleotides are TGTGCCAGCAGCCGACTAGCGGGAGGCTATGAGCAGTTCTTC. The full variable domain, rest sourced from reference TRBV28 and TRBJ2-1, is DVKVTQSSRYLVKRTGEKVFLECVQDMDHENMFWYRQDPGLGLRLIYFSYDVKMKEKGDIPEGYSVSREKKERFSLILESASTNQTSMYLCASSRLAGGYEQFFGPGTRLTVL.

The V call is TRBV10-3, the J call TRBJ2-3, with TRBD2 matching 13 bases. Germline loops: CDR1 ENHRY, CDR2 SYGVKD. The junction had 8 bases not matched to a gene; V was cut back by 0 bases and J by 5 bases. The CDR3 runs to 18 residues. Here the CDR3 reads CAISESISGLAGEDTQYF. Written as DNA, the CDR3 is TGTGCCATCAGTGAGTCGATTTCAGGACTAGCGGGAGAAGATACGCAGTATTTT.

This sequence joins TRBV2 and TRBJ2-3, with 10 bases lining up with TRBD2. CDR3 length equals 15 residues. J gave up 0 bases and V 4 bases, and 1 base lay outside the gene matches. Per the germline V gene, CDR1 is SNHLY and CDR2 is FYNNEI. The CDR3 DNA reads TGTGCCAGCAGTGGACTAGCGGGCAGCACAGATACGCAGTATTTT. Translating gives CASSGLAGSTDTQYF. Full variable domain (outside the CDR3, taken from reference TRBV2 and TRBJ2-3): EPEVTQTPSHQVTQMGQEVILRCVPISNHLYFYWYRQILGQKVEFLVSFYNNEISEKSEIFDDQFSVERPDGSNFTLKIRSTKLEDSAMYFCASSGLAGSTDTQYFGPGTRLTVL.

The rearrangement joins TRBV6-1 to TRBJ1-2, with D possibly being TRBD1 (6 bases). The CDR3 totals 14 residues. V lost 1 base to trimming and J lost 3 bases, with 9 bases between them. Looked up from germline, CDR1 is MNHNS and CDR2 is SASEGT. The CDR3 protein is CASSEDAGDYGYTF. The CDR3 nucleotides are TGTGCCAGCAGTGAAGATGCAGGGGACTATGGCTACACCTTC.

The chain uses TRBV28 and TRBJ2-3; 8 nucleotides align to TRBD1. V was clipped by 3 bases and J by 4 bases; unmatched bases: 6. This CDR3 is 15 amino acids long. Germline V gene sequence: CDR1 MDHEN, CDR2 SYDVKM. CDR3 in DNA: TGTGCCAGCAGTTTTGGCAGGGGGCTTGCAGATACGCAGTATTTT. It codes for CASSFGRGLADTQYF.

This rearrangement joins TRBV9 to TRBJ1-3; the D is unclear. Germline V lookup: CDR1 SGDLS, CDR2 YYNGEE. The V end lost 0 bases, the J end lost 4 bases, and 14 bases lay between the germline ends. CDR3 size: 16 residues. In DNA form, the CDR3 reads TGTGCCAGCAGCGTAGTAGACTCGGCGAGGGGAAACACCATATATTTT. Translation gives CASSVVDSARGNTIYF.

Only a few counts were recorded for this clone. Additional DNA sequences in this sample encode the identical CDR3. This chain links TRBV6-5 with TRBJ1-1, with D possibly TRBD1 on 5 matching bases. Looked up from germline, CDR1 is MNHEY and CDR2 is SVGAGI. Trimming stripped 4 bases from V and 1 base from J, with 7 bases between. The CDR3 sequence is 13 residues long. CDR3: CASSSQGNTEAFF. The CDR3 nucleotides read TGTGCCAGCAGTTCCCAGGGGAACACTGAAGCTTTCTTT.

V gene TRBV15 combines with J gene TRBJ2-2; TRBD2 is a possible D gene (6 bases). This CDR3 region has 16 residues. Trimming took off 5 bases at V and 1 base at J, with 14 bases between the two ends. From germline, CDR1 is LNHNV and CDR2 YYDKDF (reference sequence). CDR3 sequence (DNA): TGTGCCACCAGCCGCGGTATTAGCGGGAACACCGGGGAGCTGTTTTTT. Protein: CATSRGISGNTGELFF. Looking up the rest from reference TRBV15 and TRBJ2-2 gives the full variable domain: DAMVIQNPRYQVTQFGKPVTLSCSQTLNHNVMYWYQQKSSQAPKLLFHYYDKDFNNEADTPDNFQSRRPNTSFCFLDIRSPGLGDTAMYLCATSRGISGNTGELFFGEGSRLTVL.